This T cell receptor (beta chain) was sequenced in a study of blood T cell repertoires in COVID-19. About the study: In each case, the material was cDNA or gDNA derived from T cells, B-cell-depleted T cells, or PBMCs.

Researchers sorted participants into cohorts using their self-reported clinical history. V dropped 2 bases and J dropped 0 bases, with 4 bases sitting between them. The CDR3 has 13 amino acids. TCRdb keeps only in-frame clones here, not all; method: immunoSEQ multiplex PCR. The sample lists hundreds of thousands of clones; approximately 86% were seen once. This chain uses TRBV12-3 or TRBV12-4 with TRBJ1-1; D call uncertain. The sample comprised PBMCs or T cells enriched from blood (not recorded which). The source is a woman younger than 45 who had been exposed to COVID-19. CDR3 in amino acids: CASSLLLNTEAFF. CDR3 nucleotide sequence: TGTGCCAGCAGTTTATTATTGAACACTGAAGCTTTCTTT.